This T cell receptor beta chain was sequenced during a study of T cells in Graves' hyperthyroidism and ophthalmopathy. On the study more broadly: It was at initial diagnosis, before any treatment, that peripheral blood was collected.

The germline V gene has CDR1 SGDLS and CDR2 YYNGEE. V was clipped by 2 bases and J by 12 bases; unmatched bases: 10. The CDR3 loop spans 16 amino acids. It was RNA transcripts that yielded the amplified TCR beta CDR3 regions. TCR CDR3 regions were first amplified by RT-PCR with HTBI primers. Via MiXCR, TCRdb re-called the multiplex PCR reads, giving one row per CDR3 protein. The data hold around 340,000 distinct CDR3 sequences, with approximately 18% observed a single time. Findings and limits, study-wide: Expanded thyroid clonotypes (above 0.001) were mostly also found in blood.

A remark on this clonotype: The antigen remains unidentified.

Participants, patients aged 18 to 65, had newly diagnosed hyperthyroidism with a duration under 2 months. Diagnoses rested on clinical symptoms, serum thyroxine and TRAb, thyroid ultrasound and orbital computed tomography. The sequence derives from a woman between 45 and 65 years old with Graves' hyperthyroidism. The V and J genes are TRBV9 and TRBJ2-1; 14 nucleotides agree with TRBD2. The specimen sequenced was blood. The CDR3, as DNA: TGTGCCAGCAGCGTCGCGGGACTAGCGGGAGATGGTGGGCAGTTCTTC. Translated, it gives CASSVAGLAGDGGQFF.